The TCR beta chain under discussion was sequenced for a study of radiotherapy plus CTLA-4 blockade in lung cancer listed by TCRdb under 2018. In the study overall: Among the enrolled patients, about 19% had an objective response, and about 31% reached disease control. Here is what the overall study found, with its caveats: Early dynamic changes in blood T cell clones, together with increased serum interferon-beta after radiation, were reported as the strongest predictors of response. After treatment with radiotherapy and ipilimumab, TCR clones that originated in tumors expanded in peripheral blood.

In this study, focal radiation therapy paired with CTLA-4 blockade (ipilimumab) was tested in patients who had chemo-refractory metastatic non-small-cell lung cancer. Receptor amplification or capture employed the immunoSEQ multiplex PCR assay. Imported from immuneACCESS, the table was reduced by TCRdb to in-frame sequences with V and J called. These copies leave out some clones; in studies compared against another copy, an unresolved V gene accounts for under half, and the cause of the remainder is not known. The sample table lists 50,000 to 70,000 clones, roughly 79% of them with a count of one. In total, the top ten clones hold about 6.1% of the sample. Comment on this clone: Its antigen is unknown. Per-base quality was not reported, and no clone a single base away is much larger than it.

V is pruned by 5 bases and J by 4 bases, leaving 8 bases of the junction without a gene match. Including cysteine and phenylalanine, the CDR3 has 15 amino acids. Just the 45-base CDR3 DNA is kept, in frame starting at base 1. Sequences SEHNR (CDR1) and FQNEAQ (CDR2) are obtained from the germline V gene (reference sequence). This TCR came from a human donor with non-small cell lung cancer whose response to radiotherapy plus ipilimumab could not be evaluated. The sample in question was peripheral blood, obtained from a patient treated with radiotherapy plus ipilimumab. The chain is assembled from TRBV7-9 and TRBJ1-2; 9 bases in the junction line up with TRBD1. CDR3 protein: CASSTNRGLGYGYTF. Read as DNA, the sequence is TGTGCCAGCAGCACAAACAGGGGGCTCGGCTATGGCTACACCTTC.